The present TCR beta chain was sequenced within a study of graft-versus-host responses after intestinal transplantation. Regarding the study as a whole: Ileal or blood samples showed some GvH clones first, and such clones were also found in recipient marrow.

As for this clone: Its target is not known.

CDR1 SGHRS and CDR2 YFSETQ come from the germline V gene. CDR3 length: 14 residues. Unmatched junction bases numbered 3, after V lost 4 bases and J lost 0 bases. Using immunoSEQ multiplex PCR, the repertoire was profiled, and TCRdb retains in-frame clones only, with some absent. The table has some 9,300 clones, more than 75% seen once. The material sequenced was PBMCs, taken just over 42 days after intestinal transplant. V gene TRBV5-1 combines with J gene TRBJ1-1; 7 nucleotides agree with TRBD1. This receptor was taken from a human patient who received an intestinal transplant, so some T cells may come from the graft donor. The CDR3, as DNA: TGCGCCAGCAGCATGGGACAGCTGAACACTGAAGCTTTCTTT. Amino acids: CASSMGQLNTEAFF.